The source of this T cell receptor beta chain is a study of blood T cell repertoires in COVID-19. Study-level background: The United States, Italy and Spain supplied acute and convalescent COVID-19 samples. PBMCs, B-cell-depleted T cells, or T cells were the source of the cDNA or gDNA that made up the material.

Clones were sequenced by immunoSEQ multiplex PCR, and TCRdb holds only the in-frame ones, with some missing. The profile shows roughly 230,000 clones, approximately 92% of them singletons. Germline CDR1 is SQVTM and CDR2 is ANQGSEA. The CDR3 is made up of 13 amino acids. Between the trimmed V and J ends, which lost 4 bases and 5 bases, there was a span of 14 bases. The sequence came from a middle-aged woman who had recovered from COVID-19. What was sequenced was peripheral blood. The V gene is TRBV29-1, the J gene TRBJ2-5; no definite D call. The chain's CDR3 is CSVVLIGWETQYF. The CDR3 region has the DNA TGCAGCGTTGTACTAATTGGGTGGGAGACCCAGTACTTC.